This paragraph covers one T cell receptor (beta chain) sequence. These data come from a study of blood T cell repertoires in COVID-19. Study summary: Both acute and convalescent COVID-19 samples were obtained from the United States, Italy and Spain. The analysed material was cDNA or gDNA that came from T cells, B-cell-depleted T cells, or PBMCs.

In the authors' workflow: Amplification from reference gene primers served as the basis for estimated nucleated cell counts. Sequencing used immunoSEQ multiplex PCR; TCRdb keeps in-frame clones, though not all of them. The DNA was the basis for D and trimming; V, J and clone size are from that table. This table has 45,000 to 65,000 clones, roughly 74% appearing once. CDR1 and CDR2 (germline): SGHTA, FQGNSA. The CDR3 loop spans 14 amino acids. V was pared by 1 base and J by 3 bases, with 10 bases between. V and J are TRBV7-2 and TRBJ2-7; a possible D gene is TRBD1 (5 bases). Material: peripheral blood. The receptor comes from a human donor in a cohort sampled during active COVID-19. The CDR3 sequence: CASSLVPGLYEQYF. The CDR3 DNA reads TGTGCCAGCAGCTTAGTTCCAGGGCTCTACGAGCAGTACTTC.